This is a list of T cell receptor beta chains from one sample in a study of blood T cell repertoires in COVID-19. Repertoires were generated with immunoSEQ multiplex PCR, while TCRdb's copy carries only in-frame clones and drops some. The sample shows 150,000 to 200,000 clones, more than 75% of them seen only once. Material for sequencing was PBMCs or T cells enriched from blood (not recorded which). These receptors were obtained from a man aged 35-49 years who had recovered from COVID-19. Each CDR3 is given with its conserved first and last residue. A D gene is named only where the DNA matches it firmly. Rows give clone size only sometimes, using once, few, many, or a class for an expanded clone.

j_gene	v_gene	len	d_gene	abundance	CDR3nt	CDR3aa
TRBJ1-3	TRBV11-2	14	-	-	TGTGCCAGCAGCCGGATAGCCTCTGGAAACACCATATATTTT	CASSRIASGNTIYF
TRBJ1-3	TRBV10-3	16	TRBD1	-	TGTGCCATCAGCGGGACAGGGGGCAACCTTGGAAACACCATATATTTT	CAISGTGGNLGNTIYF
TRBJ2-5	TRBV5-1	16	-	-	TGCGCCAGCAGCTTGGGTAGCGGAATATCCCAAGAGACCCAGTACTTC	CASSLGSGISQETQYF
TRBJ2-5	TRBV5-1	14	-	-	TGCGCCAGCAGCTTGGGGGAGGTACGGGAGACCCAGTACTTC	CASSLGEVRETQYF
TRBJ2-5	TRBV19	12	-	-	TGTGCCCGCATAAATGCTCGGGAGACCCAGTACTTC	CARINARETQYF
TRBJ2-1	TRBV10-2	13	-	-	TGCGCCCAAGCCAGGGGGGCGTACAATGAGCAGTTCTTC	CAQARGAYNEQFF
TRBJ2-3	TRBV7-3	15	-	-	TGTGCCAGCAGCTTGGGGCGGTCTAGCACAGATACGCAGTATTTT	CASSLGRSSTDTQYF
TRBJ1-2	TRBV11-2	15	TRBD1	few	TGTGCCAGCAGCAGCAGGGACAGCCCTATCTATGGCTACACCTTC	CASSSRDSPIYGYTF
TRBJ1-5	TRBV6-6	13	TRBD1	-	TGTGCCAGTACGACAGGGTCGGACCAGCCCCAGCATTTT	CASTTGSDQPQHF
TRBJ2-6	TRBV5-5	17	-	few	TGTGCCAGCAGCTTGATCTCCCTATTCTCTGGGGCCAACGTCCTGACTTTC	CASSLISLFSGANVLTF
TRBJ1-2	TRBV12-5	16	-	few	TGTGCTAGTGGTTTGGTCTCTTCGGGAGTCAGCTATGGCTACACCTTC	CASGLVSSGVSYGYTF
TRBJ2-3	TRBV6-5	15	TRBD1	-	TGTGCCAGCCAGATGGACAGGGGAAAATCAAATACGCAGTATTTT	CASQMDRGKSNTQYF
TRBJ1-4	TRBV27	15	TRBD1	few	TGTGCCAGCAGTCCCCCCGGGACAGAAAGTGAAAAACTGTTTTTT	CASSPPGTESEKLFF
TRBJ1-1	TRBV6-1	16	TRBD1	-	TGTGCCAGCAGTGGCTCGGACAGGGAAGGGAACACTGAAGCTTTCTTT	CASSGSDREGNTEAFF
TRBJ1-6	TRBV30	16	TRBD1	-	TGTGCCTGGGAGGGACAGGGTATTTCAAGTAATTCACCCCTCCACTTT	CAWEGQGISSNSPLHF
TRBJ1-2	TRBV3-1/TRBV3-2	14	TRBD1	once	TGTGCCAGCAGCGTTTCACAGGGGTCGGGGGGCTACACCTTC	CASSVSQGSGGYTF
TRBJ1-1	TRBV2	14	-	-	TGTGCCAGCAGTCCCCGGGCAGGGGAGACTGAAGCTTTCTTT	CASSPRAGETEAFF
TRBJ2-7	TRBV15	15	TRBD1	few	TGTGCCACCAGCACCGAGACAGGGTCCCCCTACGAGCAGTACTTC	CATSTETGSPYEQYF
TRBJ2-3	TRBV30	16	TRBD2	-	TGTGCCTGGAGAACAACTAGCGGGGTTAGCACAGATACGCAGTATTTT	CAWRTTSGVSTDTQYF
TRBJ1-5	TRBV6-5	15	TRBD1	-	TGTGCCAGCAGTAGTACGGGACAGGGTCATCAGCCCCAGCATTTT	CASSSTGQGHQPQHF
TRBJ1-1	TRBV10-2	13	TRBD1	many	TGCGCCAGCATGACAGGGGGTCTTACTGAAGCTTTCTTT	CASMTGGLTEAFF
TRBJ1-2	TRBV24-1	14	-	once	TGTGCCACCAGTGGGGGGGGGCAGTTTTGGGGCTACACCTTC	CATSGGGQFWGYTF